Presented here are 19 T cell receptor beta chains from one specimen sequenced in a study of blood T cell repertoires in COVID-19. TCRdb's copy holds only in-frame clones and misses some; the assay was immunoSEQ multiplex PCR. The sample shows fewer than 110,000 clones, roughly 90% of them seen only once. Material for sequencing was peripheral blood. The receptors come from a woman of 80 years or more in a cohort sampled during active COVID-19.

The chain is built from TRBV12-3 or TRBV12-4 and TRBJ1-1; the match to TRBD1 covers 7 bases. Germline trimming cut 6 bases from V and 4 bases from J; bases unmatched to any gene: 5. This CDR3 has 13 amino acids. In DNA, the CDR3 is TGTGCCAGCAGCCGACAGGGAGGCACTGAAGCTTTCTTT. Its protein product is CASSRQGGTEAFF.

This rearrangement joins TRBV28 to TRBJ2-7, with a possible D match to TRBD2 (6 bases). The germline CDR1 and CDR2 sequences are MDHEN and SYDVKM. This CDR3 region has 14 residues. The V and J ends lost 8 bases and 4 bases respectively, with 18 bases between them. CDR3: CASQQGEVRYEQYF. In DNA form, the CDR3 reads TGTGCCAGCCAACAAGGGGAGGTGCGTTACGAGCAGTACTTC.

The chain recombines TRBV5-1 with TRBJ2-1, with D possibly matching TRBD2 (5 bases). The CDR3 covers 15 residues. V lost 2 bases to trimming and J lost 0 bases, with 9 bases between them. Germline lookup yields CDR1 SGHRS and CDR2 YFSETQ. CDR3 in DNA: TGCGCCAGCAGCTTAGCGGTAAGCTCCTACAATGAGCAGTTCTTC. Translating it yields CASSLAVSSYNEQFF.

The DNA of the CDR3 is TGCGCCAGCAGCGTCCGACAGAATTCCTACAATGAGCAGTTCTTC. It specifies CASSVRQNSYNEQFF. The chain has TRBV4-1 and TRBJ2-1, with D possibly TRBD1 on 5 matching bases. This CDR3 spans 15 amino acids. V was pared by 5 bases and J by 1 base, with 12 bases between. Germline V gives CDR1 MGHRA, CDR2 YSYEKL.

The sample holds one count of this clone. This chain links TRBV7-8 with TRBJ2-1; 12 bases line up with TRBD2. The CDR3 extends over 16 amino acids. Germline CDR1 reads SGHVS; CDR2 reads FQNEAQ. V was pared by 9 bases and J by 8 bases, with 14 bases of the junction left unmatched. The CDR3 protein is CASLGPSGGAPDEQFF. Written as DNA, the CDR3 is TGTGCCAGTTTAGGGCCTAGCGGGGGGGCCCCGGATGAGCAGTTCTTC.

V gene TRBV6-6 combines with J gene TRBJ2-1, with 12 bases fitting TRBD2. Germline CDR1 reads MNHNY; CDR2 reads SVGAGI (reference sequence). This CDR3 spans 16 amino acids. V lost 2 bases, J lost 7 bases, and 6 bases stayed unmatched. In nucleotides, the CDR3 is TGTGCCAGCAGTTACCCTAGCGGGGGGGATTCTAATGAGCAGTTCTTC. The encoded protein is CASSYPSGGDSNEQFF.

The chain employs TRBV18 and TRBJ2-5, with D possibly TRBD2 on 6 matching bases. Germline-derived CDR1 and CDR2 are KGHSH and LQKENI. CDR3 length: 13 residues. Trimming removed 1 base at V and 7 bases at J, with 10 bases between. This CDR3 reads CASSPQPEGTQYF. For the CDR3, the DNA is TGTGCCAGCTCACCACAACCGGAGGGGACCCAGTACTTC.

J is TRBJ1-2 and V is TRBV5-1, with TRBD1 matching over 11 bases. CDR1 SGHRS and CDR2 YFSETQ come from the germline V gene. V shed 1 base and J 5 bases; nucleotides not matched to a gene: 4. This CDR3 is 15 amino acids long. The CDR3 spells CASSLQGQGGYGYTF. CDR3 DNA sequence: TGCGCCAGCAGCTTGCAGGGACAGGGGGGATATGGCTACACCTTC.

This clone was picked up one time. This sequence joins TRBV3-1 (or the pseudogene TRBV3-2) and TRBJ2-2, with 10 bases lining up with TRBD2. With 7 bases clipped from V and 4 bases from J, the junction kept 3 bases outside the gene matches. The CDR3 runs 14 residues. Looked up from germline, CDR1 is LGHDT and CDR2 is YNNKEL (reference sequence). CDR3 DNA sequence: TGTGCCAGCACCGAGCGGGGGGGCACCGGGGAGCTGTTTTTT. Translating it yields CASTERGGTGELFF.

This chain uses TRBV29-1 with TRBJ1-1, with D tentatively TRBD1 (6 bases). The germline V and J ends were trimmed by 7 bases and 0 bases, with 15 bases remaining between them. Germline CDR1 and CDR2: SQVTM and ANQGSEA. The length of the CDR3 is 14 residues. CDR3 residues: CSAEEGGMNTEAFF. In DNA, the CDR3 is TGCAGCGCCGAAGAGGGGGGGATGAACACTGAAGCTTTCTTT.

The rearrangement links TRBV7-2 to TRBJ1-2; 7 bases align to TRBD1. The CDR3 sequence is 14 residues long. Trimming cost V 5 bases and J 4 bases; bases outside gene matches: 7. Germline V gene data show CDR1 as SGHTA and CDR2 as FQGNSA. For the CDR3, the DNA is TGTGCCAGCAGCCACCAGGGACAGTTCTATGGCTACACCTTC. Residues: CASSHQGQFYGYTF.

The chain's CDR3 is CARRAGGPNEQYF. CDR3 nucleotide sequence: TGCGCCAGAAGAGCGGGAGGGCCCAACGAGCAGTACTTC. The gene calls are TRBV10-1 and TRBJ2-7; 10 nucleotides agree with TRBD2. Germline V lookup: CDR1 WNHNN, CDR2 SYGVQD (reference sequence). The CDR3 has 13 residues. J was trimmed by 5 bases and V by 9 bases; bases with no gene match: 7.

The CDR3 loop is CASSVDRVPYF. The CDR3 nucleotides read TGTGCCAGCAGTGTCGACAGGGTCCCGTACTTC. The chain has TRBV25-1 and TRBJ2-7; 7 positions agree with TRBD1. The CDR3 spans 11 residues. Trimming removed 4 bases from V and 12 bases from J; junction bases left unmatched: 6. The germline gives CDR1 MGHDK, CDR2 SYGVNS.

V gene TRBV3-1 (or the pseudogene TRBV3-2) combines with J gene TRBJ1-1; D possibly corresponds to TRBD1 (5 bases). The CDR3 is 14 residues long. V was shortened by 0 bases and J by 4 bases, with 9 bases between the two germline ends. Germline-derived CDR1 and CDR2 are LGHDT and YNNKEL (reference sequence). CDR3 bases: TGTGCCAGCAGCCAAGATCAGGGTGGCACTGAAGCTTTCTTT. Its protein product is CASSQDQGGTEAFF.

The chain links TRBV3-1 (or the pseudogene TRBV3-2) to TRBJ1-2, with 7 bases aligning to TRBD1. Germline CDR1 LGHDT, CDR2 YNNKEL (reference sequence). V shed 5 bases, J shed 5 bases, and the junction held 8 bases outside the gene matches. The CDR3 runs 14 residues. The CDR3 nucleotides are TGTGCCAGCAGCAAATTCCAGGGGGAATATGGCTACACCTTC. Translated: CASSKFQGEYGYTF.

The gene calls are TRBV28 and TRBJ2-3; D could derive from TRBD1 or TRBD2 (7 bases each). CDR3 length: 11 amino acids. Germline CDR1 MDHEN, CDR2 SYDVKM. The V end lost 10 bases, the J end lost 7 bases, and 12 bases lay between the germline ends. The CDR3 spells CATRGGNTQYF. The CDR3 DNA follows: TGTGCCACCAGGGGGGGAAATACGCAGTATTTT.

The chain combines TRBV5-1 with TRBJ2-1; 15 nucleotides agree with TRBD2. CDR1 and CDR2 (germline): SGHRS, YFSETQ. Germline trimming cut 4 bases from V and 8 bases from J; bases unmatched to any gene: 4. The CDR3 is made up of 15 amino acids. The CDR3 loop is CASSPGTSGGYEQFF. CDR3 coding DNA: TGCGCCAGCAGCCCCGGGACTAGCGGGGGGTATGAGCAGTTCTTC.

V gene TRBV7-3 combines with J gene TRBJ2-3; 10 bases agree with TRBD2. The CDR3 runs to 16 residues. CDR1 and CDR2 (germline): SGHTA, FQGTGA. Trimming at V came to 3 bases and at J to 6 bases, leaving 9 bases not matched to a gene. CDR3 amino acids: CASSLTQAGGMDTQYF. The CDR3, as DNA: TGTGCCAGCAGCTTGACCCAAGCGGGGGGGATGGATACGCAGTATTTT. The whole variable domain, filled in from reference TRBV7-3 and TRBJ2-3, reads GAGVSQTPSNKVTEKGKYVELRCDPISGHTALYWYRQSLGQGPEFLIYFQGTGAADDSGLPNDRFFAVRPEGSVSTLKIQRTERGDSAVYLCASSLTQAGGMDTQYFGPGTRLTVL.

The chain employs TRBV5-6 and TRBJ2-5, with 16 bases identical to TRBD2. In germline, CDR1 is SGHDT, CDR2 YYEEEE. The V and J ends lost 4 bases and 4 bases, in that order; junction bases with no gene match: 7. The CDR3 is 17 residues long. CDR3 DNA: TGTGCCAGCAGCCCGGGACTAGCGGGAGGGTTAGGAGAGACCCAGTACTTC. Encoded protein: CASSPGLAGGLGETQYF.